The source of this T cell receptor (beta chain) is a study of cytotoxic CD8 clonotypes in ibrutinib-treated CLL. Study in general: Response was recorded as partial in some 25 patients and complete in 2; at median approximately 63 months, around 15 remained remitted and about twelve had progressed.

The length of the CDR3 is 14 residues. In germline, CDR1 is MNHEY, CDR2 SMNVEV (reference sequence). V lost 2 bases to trimming and J lost 0 bases, with 8 bases between them. On this clone: Its antigen is still unknown.

Some clones are missing from TCRdb's copy, which holds only in-frame ones; the method was immunoSEQ multiplex PCR. The table records 60,000 or so clones, approximately 62% of them present only once. Findings of the study overall: Under therapy, public clonotypes either contracted or stayed stable, and they were uncommon.

V gene TRBV27 combines with J gene TRBJ2-7; D unclear. This specimen consisted of PBMCs, obtained after 12 months of ibrutinib treatment. The receptor was derived from a human donor with chronic lymphocytic leukemia. CDR3 in amino acids: CASSLVRNSYEQYF. For the CDR3, the DNA is TGTGCCAGCAGTTTAGTGCGGAACTCCTACGAGCAGTACTTC.